Following are 13 T cell receptor beta chains from one sample sequenced in a study of blood T cell repertoires in COVID-19. Only in-frame clones appear in the TCRdb table, and some are missing; sequencing was by immunoSEQ multiplex PCR. The sample yields tens of thousands of clones, 80% to 90% seen once. The specimen was peripheral blood. These receptors were obtained from a man aged 60 to 75 with acute or convalescent COVID-19.

The chain is built from TRBV5-1 and TRBJ1-2; D remains unclear. This CDR3 comprises 12 residues. Trimming removed 1 base from V and 4 bases from J, with 5 bases in between. The germline gives CDR1 SGHRS, CDR2 YFSETQ. The CDR3 sequence is CASSLSGYGYTF. Here the CDR3 DNA reads TGCGCCAGCAGCTTGTCAGGCTATGGCTACACCTTC.

The chain recombines TRBV12-5 with TRBJ2-2, with 10 bases identical to TRBD1. Germline CDR1 is LGHNT and CDR2 is FRNRAP. Trimming took 3 bases from V and 3 from J; bases not matched to a gene: 16. The CDR3 contains 20 residues. The CDR3 DNA sequence: TGTGCTAGTGGTTTTGGGCGGGACAGGGGAACCCTTCTCTACACCGGGGAGCTGTTTTTT. Protein product: CASGFGRDRGTLLYTGELFF. Drawing the rest from reference TRBV12-5 and TRBJ2-2, the complete variable domain is DARVTQTPRHKVTEMGQEVTMRCQPILGHNTVFWYRQTMMQGLELLAYFRNRAPLDDSGMPKDRFSAEMPDATLATLKIQPSEPRDSAVYFCASGFGRDRGTLLYTGELFFGEGSRLTVL.

This clone came up a few times. The chain couples TRBV29-1 to TRBJ2-7, with a possible D match to TRBD1 (6 bases). Germline assignment: CDR1 SQVTM and CDR2 ANQGSEA. Trimming left V 8 bases short and J 4 bases short, with 12 bases between. This CDR3 spans 11 amino acids. The CDR3, as DNA: TGCAGCTTCACCAGGGGTTACGAGCAGTACTTC. Protein sequence: CSFTRGYEQYF.

V usage is TRBV7-9 and J usage is TRBJ2-7; 10 bases are shared with TRBD1. Trimming removed 5 bases from V and 3 bases from J; junction bases left unmatched: 4. Germline V gene sequence: CDR1 SEHNR, CDR2 FQNEAQ (reference sequence). The CDR3 loop spans 14 amino acids. CDR3 in DNA: TGTGCCAGCAGCCTCCGGGACAGGGGCTACGAGCAGTACTTC. The encoded protein is CASSLRDRGYEQYF.

V usage is TRBV7-2 and J usage is TRBJ2-1, with D possibly TRBD2 on 7 matching bases. This CDR3 spans 13 amino acids. V lost 4 bases and J lost 7, with 11 bases in between. The germline gives CDR1 SGHTA, CDR2 FQGNSA. CDR3 amino acids: CASSWGGGNEQFF. The CDR3 DNA reads TGTGCCAGCAGCTGGGGAGGGGGGAATGAGCAGTTCTTC.

The chain is built from TRBV9 and TRBJ1-1; no clear D. The CDR3 extends over 13 amino acids. Germline V gives CDR1 SGDLS, CDR2 YYNGEE. V lost 1 base and J lost 4, with 8 bases in between. CDR3 sequence reads: CASSVRPGTEAFF. The CDR3 nucleotides read TGTGCCAGCAGCGTACGTCCGGGCACTGAAGCTTTCTTT.

This clone ranks as medium-sized. V gene TRBV19 combines with J gene TRBJ2-7; TRBD1 matches 7 bases. The germline gives CDR1 LNHDA, CDR2 SQIVND (reference sequence). This CDR3 region has 15 residues. V dropped 8 bases and J dropped 4; count of bases not matched to a gene: 14. In DNA form, the CDR3 reads TGTGCCAGTGGGAATCCGGGACAGACCGAATACGAGCAGTACTTC. Protein sequence: CASGNPGQTEYEQYF.

V gene TRBV24-1 combines with J gene TRBJ1-5; the D is unclear. Germline-derived CDR1 and CDR2 are KGHDR and SFDVKD. CDR3 length: 15 residues. Trimming stripped 5 bases from V and 0 bases from J, with 10 bases between. The CDR3 loop is CATSAGGYSNQPQHF. CDR3 nucleotides: TGTGCCACCAGTGCCGGCGGATATAGCAATCAGCCCCAGCATTTT.

In this sample, this clone turned up a few times. This chain joins TRBV5-1 and TRBJ2-7, with 8 bases identical to TRBD1. Unmatched junction bases numbered 15, after V lost 4 bases and J lost 6 bases. The germline gives CDR1 SGHRS, CDR2 YFSETQ. The CDR3 is 16 residues long. The CDR3 spells CASSVGIDRGSSEQYF. CDR3 DNA: TGCGCCAGCAGCGTGGGGATAGACAGGGGCTCTAGCGAGCAGTACTTC.

The chain is built from TRBV3-1 (or the pseudogene TRBV3-2) and TRBJ1-1; TRBD1 matches at 8 bases. The germline CDR1 and CDR2 sequences are LGHDT and YNNKEL (reference sequence). CDR3 length equals 13 residues. After removal of 4 bases from V and 10 bases from J, the junction contained 8 bases not matched to a gene. DNA for the CDR3: TGTGCCAGCAGCCCTTACCAGGGGGCGGGAGCTTTCTTT. Translated: CASSPYQGAGAFF.

The chain recombines TRBV10-3 with TRBJ1-4, with D possibly matching TRBD1 (6 bases). V was pared by 4 bases and J by 6 bases, with 15 bases between. The CDR3 has 15 residues. The germline CDR1 and CDR2 sequences are ENHRY and SYGVKD. CDR3 nucleotides: TGTGCCATCAGTGTCACGACAGGAATACATGAAAAACTGTTTTTT. This gives the protein CAISVTTGIHEKLFF.

CDR3 residues: CASSLIGGDQPQHF. DNA for the CDR3: TGTGCCAGCAGCTTAATAGGGGGCGACCAGCCCCAGCATTTT. The chain carries TRBV7-9 and TRBJ1-5, with TRBD1 matching 7 bases. From germline, CDR1 is SEHNR and CDR2 FQNEAQ (reference sequence). V was clipped by 2 bases and J by 7 bases; unmatched bases: 5. The CDR3 covers 14 residues.

This chain uses TRBV7-9 with TRBJ1-1; D is uncertain. CDR1 and CDR2 (germline): SEHNR, FQNEAQ (reference sequence). There are 15 residues in the CDR3. Trimming stripped 8 bases from V and 1 base from J, with 17 bases between. CDR3 nucleotide sequence: TGTGCCAGCGGTGCAGACTACGTTCCGAACACTGAAGCTTTCTTT. Translated: CASGADYVPNTEAFF.